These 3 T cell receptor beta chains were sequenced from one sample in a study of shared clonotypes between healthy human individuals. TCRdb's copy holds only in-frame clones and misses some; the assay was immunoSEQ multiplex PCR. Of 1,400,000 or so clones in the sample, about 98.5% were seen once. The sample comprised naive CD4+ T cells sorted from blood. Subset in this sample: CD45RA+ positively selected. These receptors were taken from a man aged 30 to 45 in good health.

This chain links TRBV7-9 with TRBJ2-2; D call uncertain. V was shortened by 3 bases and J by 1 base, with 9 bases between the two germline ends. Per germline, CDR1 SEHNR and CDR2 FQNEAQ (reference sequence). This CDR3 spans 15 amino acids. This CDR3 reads CASSFLWVNTGELFF. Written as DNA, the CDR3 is TGTGCCAGCAGCTTTCTATGGGTGAACACCGGGGAGCTGTTTTTT.

CDR3 coding DNA: TGTGCCAGCAGCTTGGTCCCGGGAGCTTTAGCTAACTATGGCTACACCTTC. Its translation: CASSLVPGALANYGYTF. This chain links TRBV5-4 with TRBJ1-2; D gene unclear. The CDR3 covers 17 residues. Per the germline V gene, CDR1 is SGHNT and CDR2 is YYREEE (reference sequence). V was clipped by 0 bases and J by 0 bases, with 15 bases between them.

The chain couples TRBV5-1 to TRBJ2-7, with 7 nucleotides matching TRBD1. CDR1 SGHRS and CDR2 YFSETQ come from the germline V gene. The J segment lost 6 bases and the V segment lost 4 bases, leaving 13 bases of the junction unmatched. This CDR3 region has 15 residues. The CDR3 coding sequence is TGCGCCAGCAGCACAGGGACAGCCCACCCTCCCGAGCAGTACTTC. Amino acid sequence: CASSTGTAHPPEQYF. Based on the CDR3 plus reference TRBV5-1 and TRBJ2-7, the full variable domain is KAGVTQTPRYLIKTRGQQVTLSCSPISGHRSVSWYQQTPGQGLQFLFEYFSETQRNKGNFPGRFSGRQFSNSRSEMNVSTLELGDSALYLCASSTGTAHPPEQYFGPGTRLTVT.